Listed below are T cell receptor beta chains from one sample, sequenced in a study of T cell responses to AZD1222 COVID-19 vaccine. Measured with immunoSEQ multiplex PCR; TCRdb has only the in-frame clones, and not every one. The sample holds some 50,000 clones, 75% to 90% seen once. This material consisted of peripheral blood, taken on day 0 of AZD1222 vaccination. These receptors originate from an adult in good health. CDR3s include the opening cysteine and the closing phenylalanine or tryptophan. D genes are given only for firm matches. For some rows the clone size is stated as once, few or many, or as a class when expanded; others skip it.

abundance | j_gene | v_gene | d_gene | CDR3nt | CDR3aa
- | TRBJ1-1 | TRBV4-3 | TRBD1 | TGCGCCAGCAGCCAAGGGATCGGACAGGAAAAAGCTTTCTTT | CASSQGIGQEKAFF
- | TRBJ1-4 | TRBV15 | TRBD1 | TGTGCCACCAGCAGAGACGGGGGACAGGGGAATGAAAAACTGTTTTTT | CATSRDGGQGNEKLFF
- | TRBJ2-1 | TRBV12-3/TRBV12-4 | - | TGTGCCAGCACTCAGAGGGATGAGCAGTTCTTC | CASTQRDEQFF
- | TRBJ1-2 | TRBV7-9 | TRBD1 | TGTGCCAGCAGTCCGGACAGGACTTCCTATGGCTACACCTTC | CASSPDRTSYGYTF
- | TRBJ1-3 | TRBV6-4 | - | TGTGCCAGCAGTGACCCAAAATTTATAGGGTTTGGAAACACCATATATTTT | CASSDPKFIGFGNTIYF
- | TRBJ1-6 | TRBV18 | - | TGTGCCAGCTCACCAGGAGAGGATTCACCCCTCCACTTT | CASSPGEDSPLHF
- | TRBJ1-2 | TRBV6-6 | TRBD1 | TGTGCCAGCAGCCGTGGGACAGCTATCTATGGCTACACCTTC | CASSRGTAIYGYTF
- | TRBJ2-1 | TRBV3-1/TRBV3-2 | - | TGTGCCAGCAGCCAAATTTACAATGAGCAGTTCTTC | CASSQIYNEQFF
- | TRBJ2-5 | TRBV7-8 | TRBD1 | TGTGCCAGCAGCCCCGACAGGGTTCAAGAGACCCAGTACTTC | CASSPDRVQETQYF
once | TRBJ1-5 | TRBV6-1 | - | TGTGCCAGCAGTTGGGCGCCAGGGAACAATCAGCCCCAGCATTTT | CASSWAPGNNQPQHF
- | TRBJ2-5 | TRBV30 | - | TGTGCCTGGAGGGGGGAAACAGAGACCCAGTACTTC | CAWRGETETQYF
- | TRBJ2-1 | TRBV6-1 | - | TGTGCCAGCAGTGAGGTGAACTACAATGAGCAGTTCTTC | CASSEVNYNEQFF
- | TRBJ1-1 | TRBV7-2 | TRBD1 | TGTGCCAGCAGCTTAGTGGGGACAGGAGGAATGAACACTGAAGCTTTCTTT | CASSLVGTGGMNTEAFF
- | TRBJ2-7 | TRBV28 | TRBD1 | TGTGCCAGCAGTTTGGTGCCAGGGGGCTACGAGCAGTACTTC | CASSLVPGGYEQYF
- | TRBJ2-5 | TRBV6-5 | TRBD1 | TGTGCCAGCAGTTACGGCAGGGGGCGGGAGACCCAGTACTTC | CASSYGRGRETQYF
once | TRBJ2-3 | TRBV11-2 | TRBD2 | TGTGCCAGCAGCACTAGCGGGACCTGGGGGACAGATACGCAGTATTTT | CASSTSGTWGTDTQYF
- | TRBJ2-1 | TRBV7-2 | - | TGTGCCAGCAGCTTAGAGGCTATCGAGAGCTCCTACAATGAGCAGTTCTTC | CASSLEAIESSYNEQFF
- | TRBJ1-5 | TRBV5-5 | - | TGTGCCAGCAGCGAGGACGTCTACCCCCCTAGTAGCAATCAGCCCCAGCATTTT | CASSEDVYPPSSNQPQHF
- | TRBJ1-1 | TRBV19 | - | TGTGCCAGTAGAACCCGGGAGAGGAACACTGAAGCTTTCTTT | CASRTRERNTEAFF
- | TRBJ2-1 | TRBV7-9 | TRBD2 | TGTGCCAGCAGCTTGCCCATACTAGCGGGAGCCGTCTACAATGAGCAGTTCTTC | CASSLPILAGAVYNEQFF
- | TRBJ2-1 | TRBV5-1 | - | TGCGCCAGCAGGCAACAGGAGCGCTACAATGAGCAGTTCTTC | CASRQQERYNEQFF
- | TRBJ2-5 | TRBV28 | - | TGTGCCAGCAGCCGAATAGCGGGCACTTTAGGCAGGGGCCGGGTAGAGACCCAGTACTTC | CASSRIAGTLGRGRVETQYF
- | TRBJ1-2 | TRBV12-3/TRBV12-4 | - | TGTGCCAGCAGCCCGACAGCTAACTATGGCTACACCTTC | CASSPTANYGYTF
- | TRBJ1-1 | TRBV28 | - | TGTGCCAGCAGTACGCGACCCAGGGCCACTGAAGCTTTCTTT | CASSTRPRATEAFF
- | TRBJ2-1 | TRBV9 | TRBD1 | TGTGCCAGCAGCGTAGCGGGACAGGGATGGAATGAGCAGTTCTTC | CASSVAGQGWNEQFF
few | TRBJ1-3 | TRBV15 | - | TGTGCCACCAGCAGAGATAGCTCAGGTCGTTCTGGAAACACCATATATTTT | CATSRDSSGRSGNTIYF
- | TRBJ1-4 | TRBV6-5 | - | TGTGCCAGCAGTTACTCCCGACAGGTTGGGGACGAAAAACTGTTTTTT | CASSYSRQVGDEKLFF
- | TRBJ2-7 | TRBV6-5 | - | TGTGCCAGCAGTTTTACTAAGGGCTCGAACTACGAGCAGTACTTC | CASSFTKGSNYEQYF
- | TRBJ2-1 | TRBV5-4 | - | TGTGCCAGCAGCTTGGTTTCTAGTGTACTCTACGATGAGCAGTTCTTC | CASSLVSSVLYDEQFF
- | TRBJ2-7 | TRBV12-5 | - | TGTGCTAGTGGTTCGAACTACGAGCAGTACTTC | CASGSNYEQYF
once | TRBJ1-5 | TRBV28 | - | TGTGCCAGCAGTTTGGGGGGACTCGGGCAGCCCCAGCATTTT | CASSLGGLGQPQHF
- | TRBJ1-5 | TRBV28 | TRBD1 | TGTGCCAGCAGTTCTTTTGACAGGGGGGCCCAGTATAGCAATCAGCCCCAGCATTTT | CASSSFDRGAQYSNQPQHF
- | TRBJ2-5 | TRBV28 | - | TGTGCCAGCAGTTTAGAGGGGGTGACGACCCAGTACTTC | CASSLEGVTTQYF
few | TRBJ2-1 | TRBV27 | - | TGTGCCAGCACCTCCCCCCCTACCTACAATGAGCAGTTCTTC | CASTSPPTYNEQFF
- | TRBJ2-2 | TRBV5-4 | - | TGTGCCAGCAGCCCAAACCAGGGGAACACCGGGGAGCTGTTTTTT | CASSPNQGNTGELFF
- | TRBJ2-7 | TRBV24-1 | - | TGTGCCACGGAGGGGGCTTCTAAAGACGAGCAGTACTTC | CATEGASKDEQYF
- | TRBJ2-5 | TRBV28 | TRBD2 | TGTGCCAGCAGTTTGGGCCTAGCGGGCTACGGGGTTCGAGAGACCCAGTACTTC | CASSLGLAGYGVRETQYF
- | TRBJ2-7 | TRBV5-6 | - | TGTGCCAGCAGCCACTCCTACGAGCAGTACTTC | CASSHSYEQYF
- | TRBJ1-2 | TRBV5-5 | - | TGTGCCAGCAGCACCGACAGGAAATTATTCTATGGCTACACCTTC | CASSTDRKLFYGYTF
once | TRBJ2-3 | TRBV10-2 | TRBD2 | TGCGCCAGCAGGCTAGCGGTCACAGATACGCAGTATTTT | CASRLAVTDTQYF
- | TRBJ1-2 | TRBV5-8 | - | TGTGCCAGCACCGAAAGACCTAACTATGGCTACACCTTC | CASTERPNYGYTF
- | TRBJ1-1 | TRBV7-9 | - | TGTGCCAGCAGCCCAGGACAGCGAGAAGCTTTCTTT | CASSPGQREAFF